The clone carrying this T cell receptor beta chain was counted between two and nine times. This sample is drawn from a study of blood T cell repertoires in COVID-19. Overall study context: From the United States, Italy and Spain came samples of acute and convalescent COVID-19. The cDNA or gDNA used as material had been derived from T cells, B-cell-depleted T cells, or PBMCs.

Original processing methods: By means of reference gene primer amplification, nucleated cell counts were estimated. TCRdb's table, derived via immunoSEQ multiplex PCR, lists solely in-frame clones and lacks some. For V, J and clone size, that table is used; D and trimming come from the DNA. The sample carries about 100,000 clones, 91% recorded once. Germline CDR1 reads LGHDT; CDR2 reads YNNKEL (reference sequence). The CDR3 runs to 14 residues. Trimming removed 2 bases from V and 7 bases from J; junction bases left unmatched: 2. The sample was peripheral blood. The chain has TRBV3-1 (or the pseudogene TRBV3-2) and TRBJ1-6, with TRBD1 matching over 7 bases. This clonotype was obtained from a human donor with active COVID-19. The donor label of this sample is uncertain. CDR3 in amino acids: CASSQQGGNSPLHF. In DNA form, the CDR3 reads TGTGCCAGCAGCCAACAGGGGGGCAATTCACCCCTCCACTTT.